These 28 T cell receptor beta chains originate from one sample sequenced in a study of tumor-infiltrating lymphocytes in primary liver carcinoma. From 500 ng of total RNA, TCR beta-specific cDNA was reverse-transcribed using a constant-region primer. What produced the TCR beta libraries was three nested multiplex PCR rounds using slightly modified ARM-PCR. Amplification in the first two PCR rounds was performed using TRBV1-TRBV30 forward primers and a C-beta reverse primer for approximately 10 cycles each. TCRdb called the multiplex PCR reads again in MiXCR, with one record for every CDR3 protein. The sample lists some 320,000 distinct CDR3 sequences; less than 75% were seen once. The study extracted blood RNA from unsorted whole blood and also extracted germline DNA. Sequencing input: peripheral blood. Every receptor here comes from a man in his forties or fifties with primary liver carcinoma and hepatitis B virus infection.

The table lists this clonotype with a few counts. The chain couples TRBV7-3 to TRBJ2-2; D not resolved. The ends were cut back, 2 bases at V and 4 bases at J, with 14 bases in the middle. The V gene's germline CDR1 is SGHTA and CDR2 FQGTGA. The CDR3 extends over 16 amino acids. The CDR3 protein is CASSLFSGSSTGELFF. DNA for the CDR3: TGTGCCAGCAGCTTATTTTCTGGTTCGTCCACCGGGGAGCTGTTTTTT. The full variable domain, completed using reference TRBV7-3 and TRBJ2-2, is GAGVSQTPSNKVTEKGKYVELRCDPISGHTALYWYRQSLGQGPEFLIYFQGTGAADDSGLPNDRFFAVRPEGSVSTLKIQRTERGDSAVYLCASSLFSGSSTGELFFGEGSRLTVL.

As regards this clonotype: Possible read error: a much larger clone is one base away. This sequence joins TRBV28 and TRBJ1-6; D is undetermined. There are 14 residues in the CDR3. The germline V gene encodes CDR1 MDHEN and CDR2 SYDVKM. V dropped 4 bases and J dropped 10 bases, with 14 bases sitting between them. The CDR3 reads CASSSPLGRSPLHF. The CDR3, as DNA: TGTGCCAGCAGTTCCCCCCTGGGCCGATCACCCCTCCACTTT.

Turning to this clonotype: This could be a read error, since a much larger clone is one nucleotide away. The gene calls are TRBV6-2 or TRBV6-3 and TRBJ2-1; 8 nucleotides line up with TRBD1. CDR1 is MNHEY, CDR2 SVGEGT, per germline. This CDR3 contains 16 residues. CDR3 protein: CVSSYMGTGPYNEQFF. CDR3 nucleotides: TGTGTCAGCAGTTACATGGGGACAGGTCCCTACAATGAGCAGTTCTTC.

This clonotype was detected only a few times. The CDR3 region has the DNA TGTGCTTCCGAGGGGGCTAGAAGAGAAAAACTGTTTTTT. The encoded protein is CASEGARREKLFF. J is TRBJ1-4 and V is TRBV7-9, with 7 bases lining up with TRBD1. The CDR3 totals 13 residues. Looked up from germline, CDR1 is SEHNR and CDR2 is FQNEAQ (reference sequence).

About this clonotype itself: A much larger clonotype is one base distant, so this may be a read error. This chain links TRBV6-5 with TRBJ2-1; 9 bases map to TRBD1. V shed 5 bases, J shed 3 bases, and the junction held 5 bases outside the gene matches. The CDR3 contains 15 residues. Per germline, CDR1 MNHEY and CDR2 SVGAGI. This chain's CDR3 is CASSRTGGHYNEQFF. The DNA for the CDR3 is TGTGCCAGCAGTCGTACAGGGGGCCACTACAATGAGCAGTTCTTC.

In the case of this clonotype: The conserved final phenylalanine or tryptophan is absent from the CDR3, which likely points to a read error. The V gene is TRBV7-9, the J gene TRBJ2-7; TRBD1 agrees at 10 bases. This CDR3 region has 15 residues. V dropped 3 bases and J dropped 5; count of bases not matched to a gene: 7. The germline CDR1 and CDR2 sequences are SEHNR and FQNEAQ (reference sequence). CDR3 DNA sequence: TGTGCCAGCAGCTTTGGGACAGGGGTAGTGGACGAGCAGTACCTC. Translation gives CASSFGTGVVDEQYL.

This clonotype was recorded a few times. V is TRBV7-9 and J is TRBJ2-1, with TRBD1 as a possible D gene (6 bases). Germline assignment: CDR1 SEHNR and CDR2 FQNEAQ (reference sequence). The CDR3 has 16 amino acids. The ends were cut back, 5 bases at V and 3 bases at J, with 17 bases in the middle. CDR3 in amino acids: CASSPRGGDIYNEQFF. CDR3 bases: TGTGCCAGCAGCCCTAGAGGGGGTGACATCTACAATGAGCAGTTCTTC.

Worth noting for this clonotype: A read error is possible here, since a much larger clone lies one base away. The gene calls are TRBV6-1 and TRBJ2-2; no clear D. There are 10 residues in the CDR3. Germline CDR1 MNHNS, CDR2 SASEGT. CDR3 protein: CTSALGELFF. The CDR3 coding sequence is TGTACCAGCGCTCTGGGGGAGCTGTTTTTT.

This clonotype has a count of ten or more. The gene calls are TRBV4-3 and TRBJ1-2; 7 bases agree with TRBD1. Unmatched junction bases numbered 1, after V lost 2 bases and J lost 4 bases. CDR1 and CDR2 (germline): LGHNA, YSLEER. The CDR3 runs to 13 residues. Written as DNA, the CDR3 is TGCGCCAGCAGCCAACGGGACAGCTATGGCTACACCTTC. Encoded protein: CASSQRDSYGYTF.

This clonotype was observed many times. The V and J genes are TRBV6-1 and TRBJ2-3; D ambiguous. CDR1 MNHNS and CDR2 SASEGT come from the germline V gene. Trimming cost V 2 bases and J 5 bases, with 11 bases left between them. The CDR3 is 14 residues long. The CDR3 region is CASSERTGRDTQYF. In nucleotides, the CDR3 is TGTGCCAGCAGTGAAAGGACGGGCCGAGATACGCAGTATTTT.

In regard to this clonotype: At one end, the junction sequence differs from germline, possibly due to a read error. This rearrangement joins TRBV11-2 to TRBJ2-6; no firm D call. In germline, CDR1 is SGHAT, CDR2 FQNNGV. The length of the CDR3 is 14 residues. CDR3 protein: CTSSSSSGANVLTF. For the CDR3, the DNA is TGTACCAGCAGCTCGAGCTCTGGGGCCAACGTCCTGACTTTC.

This chain joins TRBV11-2 and TRBJ2-1; D is uncertain. This CDR3 region has 16 residues. The germline CDR1 and CDR2 sequences are SGHAT and FQNNGV. The ends were cut back, 7 bases at V and 5 bases at J, with 21 bases in the middle. CDR3 sequence: CASNYINPRLHNEQFF. The CDR3 region has the DNA TGTGCCAGCAACTACATCAACCCCAGGCTACACAATGAGCAGTTCTTC.

Turning to this clonotype: This is likely a read error, given that the CDR3 carries no conserved phenylalanine or tryptophan at its end. The V call is TRBV4-2, the J call TRBJ1-3, with 9 bases fitting TRBD1. CDR1 and CDR2 from the germline V gene are LGHNA and YNFKEQ. The CDR3 covers 16 residues. CDR3 DNA: TGCGCCAGCAGCCAAGCCGAGACAGGGGGTGGAAACACCATATATCTT. This sequence encodes CASSQAETGGGNTIYL.

A note on this clonotype: Relative to the germline gene, one junction end is altered; a read error may explain this. The chain has TRBV10-2 and TRBJ2-3, with D unresolved. Germline CDR1 and CDR2: WSHSY and SAAADI. The CDR3 totals 11 residues. The CDR3 here is CVSRHTDTQYF. CDR3 in DNA: TGCGTCAGCAGACATACAGATACGCAGTATTTT.

As regards this clonotype: A much larger clone sits a single nucleotide away, making a read error possible. The chain links TRBV28 to TRBJ2-1; 7 bases line up with TRBD1. Trimming removed 8 bases from V and 0 bases from J; junction bases left unmatched: 4. Per the germline V gene, CDR1 is MDHEN and CDR2 is SYDVKM. The CDR3 consists of 14 residues. CDR3 loop: CASFRDSSYNEQFF. The CDR3 bases are TGTGCCAGCTTCCGGGACAGCTCCTACAATGAGCAGTTCTTC.

CDR3 amino acids: CSVDLGEGQSQHF. CDR3 nucleotide sequence: TGCAGCGTTGATCTCGGGGAAGGCCAGTCCCAGCATTTT. This chain links TRBV29-1 with TRBJ1-5; D not certain. Germline CDR1 and CDR2: SQVTM and ANQGSEA. The ends were cut back, 3 bases at V and 11 bases at J, with 17 bases in the middle. The CDR3 runs to 13 residues.

As to this clonotype: A much larger clone differs from this one at a single base, so this may be a read error. This chain uses TRBV4-3 with TRBJ2-1; a possible D gene is TRBD2 (6 bases). Germline values: CDR1 LGHNA, CDR2 YSLEER. This CDR3 is built from 14 residues. The CDR3 DNA follows: TGCGCCAGCAACCAAAGGCGGGAAGGAAATGAGCAGTTCTTC. Its translation: CASNQRREGNEQFF.

Details on this clonotype: Given a much more abundant clone one base away, this may be a read error. The chain recombines TRBV4-2 with TRBJ2-7, with a tentative D call TRBD2 (6 bases). The CDR3 extends over 15 amino acids. V was shortened by 0 bases and J by 8 bases, with 17 bases between the two germline ends. The germline gives CDR1 LGHNA, CDR2 YNFKEQ. CDR3 amino acids: CASSQDPNSGYKQYF. For the CDR3, the DNA is TGTGCCAGCAGCCAAGATCCTAATAGCGGTTACAAGCAGTACTTC.

The chain joins TRBV7-9 to TRBJ2-7; 11 bases fit TRBD1. V was clipped by 5 bases and J by 0 bases; unmatched bases: 6. The CDR3 is made up of 16 amino acids. Germline assignment: CDR1 SEHNR and CDR2 FQNEAQ (reference sequence). In DNA, the CDR3 is TGTGCCAGCAGCATATGGGACAGGGGGGACTCCTACGAGCAGTACTTC. This codes for CASSIWDRGDSYEQYF.

As to this clonotype: Just one base apart from a much larger clone, this may be a read error. The chain combines TRBV4-1 with TRBJ2-2; no clear D gene. This CDR3 comprises 14 residues. Germline assignment: CDR1 MGHRA and CDR2 YSYEKL. The CDR3 nucleotides read TGCGCCCGCAGCCAAGCCTCAGATCCCGGGGAGCTGTTTTTT. Its translation is CARSQASDPGELFF.

As concerns this clonotype: Just one base apart from a much larger clone, this may be a read error. The V gene is TRBV12-3 or TRBV12-4, the J gene TRBJ1-3; D gene unclear. There are 16 residues in the CDR3. The CDR3 DNA reads as TGTGTCAGCAGTTTAGCGCGCGGGAGCTCTGGAAACACCATATATTTT. This codes for CVSSLARGSSGNTIYF.

This clonotype was recorded many times. The chain couples TRBV6-1 to TRBJ1-1, with D hard to call. V was cut by 4 bases and J by 5 bases, with 17 bases left in between. CDR1 MNHNS and CDR2 SASEGT come from the germline V gene. The CDR3 is made up of 15 amino acids. CDR3 protein: CASSVIDVGRTEAFF. In DNA, the CDR3 is TGTGCCAGCAGTGTGATTGACGTGGGCCGAACTGAAGCTTTCTTT.

This clonotype was seen many times. The chain has TRBV6-1 and TRBJ2-5, with 9 bases identical to TRBD2. The CDR3 extends over 14 amino acids. Germline CDR1 is MNHNS and CDR2 is SASEGT. Germline trimming cut 9 bases from V and 0 bases from J; bases unmatched to any gene: 5. The CDR3: CASIGLAHQETQYF. The DNA of the CDR3 is TGTGCCAGTATTGGACTAGCGCACCAAGAGACCCAGTACTTC.

Of note for this clonotype: The conserved phenylalanine or tryptophan normally closing the CDR3 is absent here, so this likely arose from a read error. J is TRBJ1-5 and V is TRBV12-3 or TRBV12-4; TRBD1 might be the D (5 bases). V lost 3 bases to trimming and J lost 12 bases, with 15 bases between them. The CDR3 is 13 amino acids. CDR3 sequence reads: CASSFIRAMHQHL. CDR3 in DNA: TGTGCCAGCAGTTTTATCAGGGCTATGCACCAGCATCTT.

Many counts were recorded for this clonotype. The chain uses TRBV30 and TRBJ1-1; D perhaps matches TRBD1 (5 bases). CDR1 is GTSNPN and CDR2 is SVGIG in the germline V gene (reference sequence). CDR3 size: 11 residues. Trimming took 4 bases from V and 4 from J, leaving 7 bases between them. This chain's CDR3 is CAWTRGTEAFF. In nucleotides, the CDR3 is TGTGCCTGGACTAGGGGCACTGAAGCTTTCTTT.

The chain couples TRBV5-5 to TRBJ2-5; no definite D call. CDR3 size: 13 residues. Deletions cut 3 bases from V and 5 bases from J, with 11 bases between. Germline CDR1 is SGHKS and CDR2 is YYEKEE (reference sequence). The CDR3 DNA is TGTGCCAGCAGCTCACTCCGGGCGGAGACCCAGTACTTC. Protein sequence: CASSSLRAETQYF.

DNA of the CDR3: TGTGCCAGCTCACTATTAGCGGGAAGGGACAATGAGCAGTTCTTC. Amino acid sequence: CASSLLAGRDNEQFF. V and J are TRBV18 and TRBJ2-1, with TRBD2 matching 8 bases. The germline V gene encodes CDR1 KGHSH and CDR2 LQKENI. The CDR3 is 15 amino acids. V shed 4 bases, J shed 5 bases, and the junction held 7 bases outside the gene matches.

About this clonotype itself: Without the conserved terminal phenylalanine or tryptophan, this CDR3 likely stems from a read error. This rearrangement joins TRBV11-1 to TRBJ2-2; TRBD2 is a possible D gene (6 bases). The CDR3 spans 15 residues. The germline CDR1 and CDR2 sequences are SGHAT and FQDESV (reference sequence). V lost 5 bases and J 1 base, leaving 11 bases between the germline ends. The CDR3 spells CASSPGRWNTGELFL. The CDR3 DNA follows: TGTGCCAGCAGCCCTGGGAGGTGGAACACCGGGGAGCTGTTTCTT.